This entry is about one T cell receptor (beta chain). V trimming: 5 bases; J trimming: 7 bases; junction bases outside the gene matches: 9. Germline V gene lookup returns CDR1 LGHNA and CDR2 YNFKEQ. The CDR3 is made up of 15 amino acids. The sample comes from a study of CD8 T cells in ankylosing spondylitis. TCRdb fed the 5' RACE reads into MiXCR, producing one record per CDR3 protein. Of 150,000 to 200,000 distinct CDR3 sequences listed, roughly 13% are singletons. This TCR was sampled from a female donor with ankylosing spondylitis or in good health (not recorded which). The chain couples TRBV4-2 to TRBJ2-7; 12 bases line up with TRBD1. Material for sequencing was blood, either unsorted or a sorted T cell fraction (not recorded which). The CDR3 sequence is CASSNPGQGAGEQYF. DNA for the CDR3: TGTGCCAGCAGCAACCCGGGACAGGGGGCGGGGGAGCAGTACTTC.